The next 8 T cell receptor beta chains were all read from a single sample in a study of T-cell reconstitution after alpha-beta-depleted transplantation in children. Preparation of the TCRbeta library was carried out with unique molecular identifiers. Each CDR3 protein is one row after TCRdb ran MiXCR on the PCR reads. The sample holds some 310,000 distinct CDR3 sequences, 23% seen once. The input for sequencing was PBMCs, mostly from graft donor cells, taken 180 days after TCRalphabeta/CD19-depleted stem cell transplant. The receptor source for this set is a male patient between 5 and 17 years old who had a stem cell transplant for acute lymphoblastic leukemia, so the T cells may come from the graft donor.

V usage is TRBV29-1 and J usage is TRBJ1-2; perhaps TRBD1 as D (5 bases). The CDR3 is made up of 15 amino acids. V gave up 4 bases and J gave up 8 bases, with 23 bases separating them. Germline V gene sequence: CDR1 SQVTM, CDR2 ANQGSEA. The CDR3 protein is CSVVGDHERWMGYTF. The CDR3, as DNA: TGCAGCGTTGTTGGGGACCACGAACGATGGATGGGCTACACCTTC.

The chain couples TRBV27 to TRBJ2-1; D might be TRBD2 (5 bases). CDR3 length equals 15 residues. Germline loops: CDR1 MNHEY, CDR2 SMNVEV (reference sequence). V lost 6 bases, J lost 0 bases, and 12 bases lay in between. CDR3 loop: CASRLGRNSYNEQFF. The CDR3 bases are TGTGCCAGCAGACTAGGAAGAAACTCCTACAATGAGCAGTTCTTC.

The chain is built from TRBV20-1 and TRBJ2-5; D gene ambiguous. Germline CDR1 and CDR2: DFQATT and SNEGSKA (reference sequence). V was pared by 3 bases and J by 0 bases, with 8 bases between. The CDR3 is 13 amino acids. The CDR3 DNA sequence: TGCAGTGCTAGGAAGACGCACCAAGAGACCCAGTACTTC. Residues: CSARKTHQETQYF.

The V and J genes are TRBV27 and TRBJ1-5; D unresolved. The V end lost 3 bases, the J end lost 5 bases, and 8 bases lay between the germline ends. This CDR3 contains 13 residues. Per germline, CDR1 MNHEY and CDR2 SMNVEV (reference sequence). CDR3: CASSFTEYQPQHF. The CDR3 DNA reads TGTGCCAGCAGTTTTACAGAGTATCAGCCCCAGCATTTT.

This clonotype was seen more than once but under ten times. The V and J genes are TRBV5-1 and TRBJ2-1; the D gene could be TRBD1 or TRBD2 (6 bases each). V lost 3 bases, J lost 10 bases, and 17 bases lay in between. Germline V lookup: CDR1 SGHRS, CDR2 YFSETQ. CDR3 size: 14 residues. The CDR3 spells CASSWGGQSGEQFF. The CDR3 region has the DNA TGCGCCAGCAGCTGGGGAGGACAGTCGGGCGAGCAGTTCTTC.

The V and J genes are TRBV20-1 and TRBJ2-7, with a tentative D call TRBD2 (6 bases). Germline lookup yields CDR1 DFQATT and CDR2 SNEGSKA (reference sequence). Trimming left V 1 base short and J 0 bases short, with 13 bases between. The length of the CDR3 is 15 residues. The CDR3 DNA reads TGCAGTGCTAGAGGAGGGCGGGACCCCTCCTACGAGCAGTACTTC. This codes for CSARGGRDPSYEQYF.

A note on this clonotype: A much larger clone sits a single nucleotide away, making a read error possible. This sequence joins TRBV10-3 and TRBJ2-7; maybe TRBD2 (6 bases). V gave up 8 bases and J gave up 2 bases, with 16 bases separating them. CDR3 length equals 14 residues. Germline V gene data show CDR1 as ENHRY and CDR2 as SYGVKD. CDR3 nucleotides: TGTGCCATCTCGGGCAGGAGGGCCCCCTACGAGCAGTACTTC. Amino acid sequence: CAISGRRAPYEQYF.

In this sample, this clonotype turned up a few times. This chain links TRBV3-1 with TRBJ2-7, with no clear D. The V gene's germline CDR1 is LGHDT and CDR2 YNNKEL (reference sequence). Trimming shortened V by 0 bases and J by 9 bases, and 18 bases separated the two germline ends. The CDR3 consists of 15 residues. The CDR3 DNA follows: TGTGCCAGCAGCCAAGATGGAAACAGCCTCCCGGGGCAGTACTTC. Amino acid sequence: CASSQDGNSLPGQYF.